The source of this T cell receptor (beta chain) is a study of radiotherapy plus CTLA-4 blockade in lung cancer. At the level of the study: With roughly 30% of patients having disease control, objective responses were seen in about 17%. Study observations and caveats: Reported findings show early blood T cell clone dynamics, with interferon-beta, best predicted response. TCR clones from tumors expanded in blood after radiotherapy plus ipilimumab.

In germline, CDR1 is SQVTM, CDR2 ANQGSEA. The CDR3 sequence is 11 residues long. With 2 bases removed from V and 3 bases from J, the gap between germline ends came to 4 bases. Chemo-refractory metastatic non-small-cell lung cancer patients received focal radiation with ipilimumab CTLA-4 blockade. Points on this clone: Its cognate antigen is unknown.

Sequencing was performed with immunoSEQ multiplex PCR; in TCRdb, only in-frame clones are kept and a portion is missing. The sample records 130,000 or so clones, more than 80% being singletons. The chain recombines TRBV29-1 with TRBJ1-1, with unresolved D. The source material was peripheral blood, sampled from a patient treated with radiotherapy plus ipilimumab. This clonotype was sampled from a human donor with non-small cell lung cancer that progressed on radiotherapy plus ipilimumab. CDR3 sequence: CSVESYTEAFF. The CDR3 nucleotides read TGCAGCGTTGAATCGTACACTGAAGCTTTCTTT. The entire variable domain, with the rest obtained from reference TRBV29-1 and TRBJ1-1, is as follows: SAVISQKPSRDICQRGTSLTIQCQVDSQVTMMFWYRQQPGQSLTLIATANQGSEATYESGFVIDKFPISRPNLTFSTLTVSNMSPEDSSIYLCSVESYTEAFFGQGTRLTVV.